Detailed here is one TCR beta chain. This clone has only one observation. The clone's antigen remains unknown. No base qualities exist here, and no much larger clone lies one base off it. Preparation of the library involved the immunoSEQ multiplex PCR assay. Per the original workflow: A statistical classification framework was built to diagnose cytomegalovirus status from the catalog of TCR beta chain sequences. TCRdb mirrors the immuneACCESS table, restricted to in-frame sequences. Some clones are absent from its copies; in checked studies, under half trace to an unresolved V gene, and the reason for the others is unknown. The V and J calls and the clone size are those of that table, but D and trimming were determined from the DNA. The table for this sample lists over 150,000 clones; about 90% of them were counted only once. Jointly, the top ten make up around 3% of the sample. This sample is drawn from a study of cytomegalovirus exposure and HLA in healthy donors (dated by TCRdb to about 2017). Study-level background: According to a later analysis, the 120 validation repertoires were produced on the same platform as the roughly 600 repertoires of the first cohort. To predict cytomegalovirus infection status, the study combined high-throughput TCR immunosequencing, statistical association of individual TCRs with disease status, and machine learning. The aim of the study was to test whether cataloging public T cell receptors could identify signatures of past pathogen exposure. Along with the approximately 670-subject first cohort, a separate validation cohort of 120 different subjects was used.

CDR1 SEHNR and CDR2 FQNEAQ were looked up in the germline V gene (reference sequence). From its cysteine to its phenylalanine, the CDR3 spans 15 amino acids. Kept here is only the CDR3 DNA, which spans 45 bases and is read in frame from base 1. V lost 5 bases and J lost 7 bases, and the count of bases not matched to a germline gene is 8. The full study reports these points: Across donors, most TCR sequences were observed very rarely, whereas some public TCRs were present in many individuals. The authors suggested that the approach could potentially be generalized to other disease states and immunological phenotypes. Three of the identified cytomegalovirus-associated TCR beta chains were confirmed in vitro to be specific for cytomegalovirus antigens. The classifier was reported to diagnose cytomegalovirus status with high specificity and sensitivity in both the original and validation cohorts. Of the cluster scores, 94% were above 0 in a later analysis, which found that TCRs clustered in the first cohort also tended to co-occur in the 95 to 150 validation repertoires. A later analysis lacked HLA typing for the validation cohort, so it scored co-occurrence in that cohort across all 120 or so repertoires. A total of about 150 TCR beta chains were listed by the study as associated with cytomegalovirus.

The donors were included in the validation cohort of over a hundred subjects, a group kept apart from the roughly 670-subject first cohort. The sequenced sample was PBMCs. The TCR comes from a woman aged 18 to 35 in good health and CMV-seropositive. The chain is encoded by TRBV7-9 joined to TRBJ1-4; 9 of the junction bases match TRBD1. The CDR3 region reads CASSQQGARGEKLFF. The bases read TGTGCCAGCAGCCAACAGGGGGCGCGGGGTGAAAAACTGTTTTTT.